Listed here are 21 T cell receptor beta chains from one sample, sequenced in a study of T cells in Graves' hyperthyroidism and ophthalmopathy. Using RNA transcripts as the source, TCR beta CDR3 regions were amplified. The HTBI primer set served for first-round RT-PCR of the TCR CDR3. One entry per CDR3 protein results from TCRdb running MiXCR on the multiplex PCR reads. The table has hundreds of thousands of distinct CDR3 sequences, about 15% seen once. Sample: blood. All receptors derive from a woman aged 50 to 60 with Graves' ophthalmopathy.

The chain links TRBV19 to TRBJ2-5; TRBD1 matches 7 bases. The germline CDR1 and CDR2 sequences are LNHDA and SQIVND (reference sequence). The V gene end was trimmed by 5 bases and the J gene end by 3 bases; junction bases not matched to a gene: 6. The CDR3 length is 14 residues. For the CDR3, the DNA is TGTGCCAGTAGTCCCCGGGACAGAAAAGAGACCCAGTACTTC. This encodes CASSPRDRKETQYF.

As concerns this clonotype: A much bigger clone sits one base away, suggesting this may be a read error. The chain is built from TRBV6-5 and TRBJ2-1; 9 bases align to TRBD2. The germline V gene has CDR1 MNHEY and CDR2 SVGAGI. CDR3 length: 16 residues. As DNA, the CDR3 is TGTGCCAGCGGTTACGGAAGCGGCGGGAGGGACAATGAGCAGTTCTTC. Its protein product is CASGYGSGGRDNEQFF.

This clonotype was observed many times. This chain joins TRBV18 and TRBJ2-2; TRBD2 aligns across 9 bases. This CDR3 is 16 amino acids long. V lost 3 bases, J lost 3 bases, and 5 bases stayed unmatched. Germline-derived CDR1 and CDR2 are KGHSH and LQKENI. The chain's CDR3 is CASSPISGSDTGELFF. Written as DNA, the CDR3 is TGTGCCAGCTCACCCATTAGCGGGAGCGACACCGGGGAGCTGTTTTTT.

This clonotype was seen only a few times. The rearrangement links TRBV6-4 to TRBJ2-7, with 9 bases that match TRBD2. V lost 4 bases, J lost 5 bases, and 6 bases stayed unmatched. Germline V gene lookup returns CDR1 MRHNA and CDR2 SNTAGT. The CDR3 runs to 14 residues. In nucleotides, the CDR3 is TGTGCCAGCAGTGTAAGAAGCGGGAGGAACGAGCAGTACTTC. Translating it yields CASSVRSGRNEQYF.

This clonotype was picked up a small number of times. The rearrangement joins TRBV15 to TRBJ2-2; D unclear. This CDR3 is built from 12 residues. V was pared by 1 base and J by 6 bases, with 3 bases between. CDR1 and CDR2 from the germline V gene are LNHNV and YYDKDF (reference sequence). CDR3 DNA: TGTGCCACCAGCAGAGCCGCCGGGGAGCTGTTTTTT. Translated: CATSRAAGELFF.

This clonotype has just a few counts. The gene calls are TRBV19 and TRBJ2-2; 8 bases are a match to TRBD1. The CDR3 is made up of 17 amino acids. After removal of 7 bases from V and 4 bases from J, the junction contained 14 bases not matched to a gene. CDR1 and CDR2 (germline): LNHDA, SQIVND (reference sequence). DNA of the CDR3: TGTGCCAGTATTACCGGGACAGGCCAAACGGGCACCGGGGAGCTGTTTTTT. Translation: CASITGTGQTGTGELFF.

This clonotype appeared a few times. This sequence joins TRBV7-2 and TRBJ2-2; TRBD2 agrees at 7 bases. The germline V gene has CDR1 SGHTA and CDR2 FQGNSA. CDR3 length equals 14 residues. J gave up 7 bases and V 2 bases, and 4 bases lay outside the gene matches. The DNA for the CDR3 is TGTGCCAGCAGCTTATACCCGGGAGGCGGGGAGCTGTTTTTT. This encodes CASSLYPGGGELFF.

This clonotype was observed at least ten times. The chain has TRBV5-6 and TRBJ2-7; 7 bases match TRBD1. V was clipped by 3 bases and J by 5 bases; unmatched bases: 14. This CDR3 spans 16 amino acids. Per germline, CDR1 SGHDT and CDR2 YYEEEE. The CDR3: CASSSPLDRSTDEQYF. CDR3 in DNA: TGTGCCAGCAGCTCGCCATTGGACAGGTCCACCGACGAGCAGTACTTC.

The chain has TRBV5-1 and TRBJ2-1, with D perhaps TRBD2 (6 bases). CDR3 length: 14 residues. The germline V gene has CDR1 SGHRS and CDR2 YFSETQ. V was shortened by 0 bases and J by 7 bases, with 11 bases between the two germline ends. As DNA, the CDR3 is TGCGCCAGCAGCTTGGAAACTGGGGGGAATGAGCAGTTCTTC. As protein: CASSLETGGNEQFF.

This clonotype showed up many times. J is TRBJ2-5 and V is TRBV18, with 10 bases lining up with TRBD1. Germline assignment: CDR1 KGHSH and CDR2 LQKENI. After removal of 4 bases from V and 3 bases from J, the junction contained 8 bases not matched to a gene. The CDR3 has 16 residues. CDR3: CASSLSGGTGEETQYF. The CDR3 nucleotides are TGTGCCAGCTCACTGAGCGGTGGGACAGGGGAAGAGACCCAGTACTTC. Combining the CDR3 with reference TRBV18 and TRBJ2-5 gives the whole variable domain NAGVMQNPRHLVRRRGQEARLRCSPMKGHSHVYWYRQLPEEGLKFMVYLQKENIIDESGMPKERFSAEFPKEGPSILRIQQVVRGDSAAYFCASSLSGGTGEETQYFGPGTRLLVL.

This clonotype was seen once. This sequence joins TRBV4-1 and TRBJ2-1; 14 nucleotides line up with TRBD2. The CDR3 contains 20 residues. V dropped 2 bases and J dropped 0; count of bases not matched to a gene: 9. Looked up from germline, CDR1 is MGHRA and CDR2 is YSYEKL. The DNA of the CDR3 is TGCGCCAGCAGCCAAAGACTAGCGGGAGGGCCTCCAGGCTCCTACAATGAGCAGTTCTTC. Protein sequence: CASSQRLAGGPPGSYNEQFF.

The CDR3 protein is CASNGLASSYNEQFF. The CDR3 nucleotides are TGTGCCAGCAACGGACTAGCGAGCTCCTACAATGAGCAGTTCTTC. The chain uses TRBV9 and TRBJ2-1, with 9 positions matching TRBD2. V was pared by 6 bases and J by 0 bases, with 4 bases of the junction left unmatched. CDR1 is SGDLS, CDR2 YYNGEE, per germline. The CDR3 sequence is 15 residues long. Full variable domain (remainder filled in from reference TRBV9 and TRBJ2-1): DSGVTQTPKHLITATGQRVTLRCSPRSGDLSVYWYQQSLDQGLQFLIQYYNGEERAKGNILERFSAQQFPDLHSELNLSSLELGDSALYFCASNGLASSYNEQFFGPGTRLTVL.

The V and J genes are TRBV28 and TRBJ2-3; D call uncertain. Germline CDR1 reads MDHEN; CDR2 reads SYDVKM. This CDR3 spans 14 amino acids. V was clipped by 6 bases and J by 1 base, with 11 bases between them. For the CDR3, the DNA is TGTGCCAGCAGCCCCATTGTGGGCACAGATACGCAGTATTTT. Its translation is CASSPIVGTDTQYF.

Points on this clonotype: Given a much more abundant clone one base away, this may be a read error. V is TRBV27 and J is TRBJ2-1; 8 bases are a match to TRBD1. The CDR3 is 15 amino acids. In germline, CDR1 is MNHEY, CDR2 SMNVEV (reference sequence). CDR3 sequence (DNA): TGTGTCAGCAGTTTTTTGGACAGGGTAGACAATGAGCAGTTCTTC. It specifies CVSSFLDRVDNEQFF.

There are many counts of this clonotype. The CDR3, as DNA: TGTGCCAGCACCAGGACAGTTAGCAATCAGCCCCAGCATTTT. This codes for CASTRTVSNQPQHF. The chain couples TRBV12-3 or TRBV12-4 to TRBJ1-5, with D possibly being TRBD1 (6 bases). The CDR3 runs 14 residues. V lost 7 bases, J lost 0 bases, and 10 bases lay in between.

This clonotype was seen ten or more times. The CDR3 loop is CSARDTLLLAGDYNEQFF. CDR3 coding DNA: TGCAGTGCTAGAGATACCCTCCTTCTAGCGGGAGATTACAATGAGCAGTTCTTC. The V and J genes are TRBV20-1 and TRBJ2-1; TRBD2 aligns across 10 bases. CDR1 and CDR2 from the germline V gene are DFQATT and SNEGSKA (reference sequence). V gave up 0 bases and J gave up 4 bases; unmatched junction bases: 12. There are 18 residues in the CDR3.

This clonotype occurred many times. This chain connects TRBV28 to TRBJ2-1; TRBD1 is a possible D gene (8 bases). Between the trimmed V and J ends, which lost 7 bases and 4 bases, there was a span of 23 bases. The germline CDR1 and CDR2 sequences are MDHEN and SYDVKM. The CDR3 consists of 17 residues. CDR3 coding DNA: TGTGCCAGCACTCCGTCCGGGGGGACAGGTTCATACAATGAGCAGTTCTTC. As protein: CASTPSGGTGSYNEQFF. The full variable domain, rest sourced from reference TRBV28 and TRBJ2-1, is DVKVTQSSRYLVKRTGEKVFLECVQDMDHENMFWYRQDPGLGLRLIYFSYDVKMKEKGDIPEGYSVSREKKERFSLILESASTNQTSMYLCASTPSGGTGSYNEQFFGPGTRLTVL.

V gene TRBV18 combines with J gene TRBJ2-1; D remains ambiguous. The V end was cut by 1 base, the J end by 1 base, with 8 bases between. This CDR3 is built from 15 residues. CDR1 is KGHSH, CDR2 LQKENI, per germline. CDR3 amino acids: CASSPLQKSYNEQFF. The CDR3 DNA sequence: TGTGCCAGCTCACCACTTCAAAAATCCTACAATGAGCAGTTCTTC.

At least ten counts were recorded for this clonotype. The chain links TRBV10-3 to TRBJ1-1, with D perhaps matching TRBD1 (6 bases). The CDR3 runs to 15 residues. Trimming left V 8 bases short and J 2 bases short, with 18 bases between. Germline CDR1 and CDR2: ENHRY and SYGVKD. Written as DNA, the CDR3 is TGTGCCATCGGGGATACAGGGCGGGGAAACACTGAAGCTTTCTTT. This codes for CAIGDTGRGNTEAFF.

The sample holds many counts of this clonotype. J is TRBJ2-7 and V is TRBV28; D is undetermined. CDR1 is MDHEN, CDR2 SYDVKM, per germline. The length of the CDR3 is 16 residues. V was shortened by 5 bases and J by 2 bases, with 19 bases between the two germline ends. This CDR3 is CASSRYQGWPTYEQYF. DNA for the CDR3: TGTGCCAGCAGTCGTTACCAAGGCTGGCCTACCTACGAGCAGTACTTC. Looking up the rest from reference TRBV28 and TRBJ2-7 gives the full variable domain: DVKVTQSSRYLVKRTGEKVFLECVQDMDHENMFWYRQDPGLGLRLIYFSYDVKMKEKGDIPEGYSVSREKKERFSLILESASTNQTSMYLCASSRYQGWPTYEQYFGPGTRLTVT.

This clonotype appeared a few times. The chain joins TRBV20-1 to TRBJ2-1; 7 nucleotides match TRBD2. CDR3 length: 18 amino acids. Trimming took 0 bases from V and 1 from J; bases not matched to a gene: 12. Germline V CDR1 and CDR2: DFQATT, SNEGSKA (reference sequence). The DNA for the CDR3 is TGCAGTGCTAGAGACCCCCTGGGGGTTAGCGGGTCCTACAATGAGCAGTTCTTC. Translated: CSARDPLGVSGSYNEQFF.